Listed here are 25 T cell receptor beta chains from one sample, sequenced in a study of T cell responses to AZD1222 COVID-19 vaccine (dated by TCRdb to the early 2020s). Libraries came from the immunoSEQ multiplex PCR assay. The clones in this table, taken by TCRdb from immuneACCESS, are in-frame only. Not every clone is retained; where verified, under half of the shortfall comes from an unresolved V gene, and the cause of the rest is unknown. The sample table contains more than 140,000 clones; only one count was recorded for roughly 90% of them. The ten most abundant clones make up about 3% of the sample. The time point label of this sample denotes: baseline before first vaccination. Material: peripheral blood, obtained on day 0 of AZD1222 vaccination. All receptors derive from an adult in good health.

This chain connects TRBV28 to TRBJ1-5, with 7 bases fitting TRBD1. The CDR3 extends over 13 amino acids. Germline CDR1 is MDHEN and CDR2 is SYDVKM. The V and J ends lost 6 bases and 6 bases, in that order; junction bases with no gene match: 5. CDR3 nucleotides: TGTGCCAGCAGGCGACAGGGAGGTCAGCCCCAGCATTTT. It encodes CASRRQGGQPQHF.

J is TRBJ1-1 and V is TRBV12-3 or TRBV12-4; D call uncertain. Trimming stripped 7 bases from V and 4 bases from J, with 10 bases between. This CDR3 region has 12 residues. Here the CDR3 reads CASTSPGTEAFF. CDR3 sequence (DNA): TGTGCCAGCACCTCTCCGGGCACTGAAGCTTTCTTT.

The chain has TRBV21-1 and TRBJ1-2; the tabulated D call, TRBD1, remains unverified against the DNA. TRBV21-1 corresponds to a pseudogene. CDR3 length: 17 residues. DNA of the CDR3: TGTGCCAGCAGCAAAGTCCCTGACAGTTCTCACAACTATGGCTACACCTTC. Translated: CASSKVPDSSHNYGYTF.

The V and J genes are TRBV6-1 and TRBJ1-2; no clear D. Germline V gene data show CDR1 as MNHNS and CDR2 as SASEGT. Trimming removed 2 bases from V and 11 bases from J, with 15 bases in between. The CDR3 has 13 amino acids. The CDR3 spells CASSEISALGYTF. The CDR3 DNA is TGTGCCAGCAGTGAAATTTCGGCCTTGGGGTACACCTTC.

The chain's CDR3 is CASHSKVAGGDTQYF. DNA of the CDR3: TGTGCCAGCCACAGTAAGGTTGCTGGGGGAGATACGCAGTATTTT. V is TRBV19 and J is TRBJ2-3; D could derive from TRBD1 or TRBD2 (5 bases each). Trimming took off 9 bases at V and 5 bases at J, with 21 bases between the two ends. The CDR3 loop spans 15 amino acids. Germline CDR1 reads LNHDA; CDR2 reads SQIVND (reference sequence).

This chain uses TRBV11-2 with TRBJ1-4; D possibly corresponds to TRBD1 (5 bases). The CDR3 runs 17 residues. With 5 bases removed from V and 12 bases from J, the gap between germline ends came to 28 bases. Per the germline V gene, CDR1 is SGHAT and CDR2 is FQNNGV. The CDR3 DNA sequence: TGTGCCAGCAGCGCCAATAGGGACGTGTTGGGGCAAATGGAACTGTTTTTT. This sequence encodes CASSANRDVLGQMELFF.

The chain couples TRBV29-1 to TRBJ2-1; possibly TRBD1 for D (8 bases). Trimming shortened V by 4 bases and J by 4 bases, and 17 bases separated the two germline ends. The germline CDR1 and CDR2 sequences are SQVTM and ANQGSEA. The CDR3 is 15 residues long. Written as DNA, the CDR3 is TGCAGCGTTGGGGCCACAGGGGGGGTATACAATGAGCAGTTCTTC. Protein product: CSVGATGGVYNEQFF.

The chain joins TRBV28 to TRBJ1-3, with D unclear. Between the trimmed V and J ends, which lost 4 bases and 3 bases, there was a span of 7 bases. The CDR3 has 13 amino acids. CDR1 is MDHEN and CDR2 is SYDVKM in the germline V gene. The CDR3 DNA reads as TGTGCCAGCAGTTGGACGCTTGGAAACACCATATATTTT. Protein sequence: CASSWTLGNTIYF.

This clone came up a few times. The chain carries TRBV6-5 and TRBJ2-5, with D perhaps TRBD2 (5 bases). Per germline, CDR1 MNHEY and CDR2 SVGAGI. V was cut by 8 bases and J by 5 bases, with 15 bases left in between. The length of the CDR3 is 13 residues. In DNA, the CDR3 is TGTGCCAGCGCAAAACTAGAAACGGAGACCCAGTACTTC. It yields the protein CASAKLETETQYF.

This rearrangement joins TRBV11-2 to TRBJ1-5, with a tentative D call TRBD1 (5 bases). The V gene's germline CDR1 is SGHAT and CDR2 FQNNGV. V lost 1 base and J 9 bases, leaving 10 bases between the germline ends. The CDR3 has 13 amino acids. The CDR3 coding sequence is TGTGCCAGCAGCTTAGGGCAGGGAGGGCCCCAGCATTTT. Translation: CASSLGQGGPQHF.

V is TRBV3-1 (or the pseudogene TRBV3-2) and J is TRBJ1-2; 9 nucleotides match TRBD1. The ends lost 4 bases at V and 2 bases at J; junction bases unmatched: 5. The CDR3 contains 15 residues. Germline values: CDR1 LGHDT, CDR2 YNNKEL (reference sequence). The DNA for the CDR3 is TGTGCCAGCAGCCCTTTCGGACAGGGGAACTATGGCTACACCTTC. Translating gives CASSPFGQGNYGYTF.

This chain links TRBV5-1 with TRBJ1-5, with D tentatively TRBD1 (6 bases). The V end was cut by 4 bases, the J end by 3 bases, with 11 bases between. The CDR3 covers 14 residues. Germline CDR1 SGHRS, CDR2 YFSETQ. The CDR3 loop reads CASSPDSPNQPQHF. CDR3 nucleotides: TGCGCCAGCAGCCCGGACAGCCCCAATCAGCCCCAGCATTTT.

This clone was observed once. This chain uses TRBV18 with TRBJ2-1; no definite D call. There are 15 residues in the CDR3. Germline CDR1 KGHSH, CDR2 LQKENI. V lost 6 bases to trimming and J lost 0 bases, with 12 bases between them. The CDR3 here is CASSPGSLSYNEQFF. For the CDR3, the DNA is TGTGCCAGCTCGCCCGGATCCCTCTCCTACAATGAGCAGTTCTTC.

The chain combines TRBV28 with TRBJ2-1; TRBD2 aligns across 7 bases. The CDR3 runs 15 residues. With 2 bases clipped from V and 6 bases from J, the junction kept 7 bases outside the gene matches. Germline CDR1 reads MDHEN; CDR2 reads SYDVKM. The chain's CDR3 is CASSLRGGGSNEQFF. CDR3 sequence (DNA): TGTGCCAGCAGTTTAAGGGGCGGCGGGAGCAATGAGCAGTTCTTC.

The chain employs TRBV5-4 and TRBJ1-1, with a weak D call TRBD1 (5 bases). The V gene's germline CDR1 is SGHNT and CDR2 YYREEE (reference sequence). Trimming took 2 bases from V and 5 from J, leaving 16 bases between them. This CDR3 is 15 amino acids long. CDR3 DNA: TGTGCCAGCAGCTTACCTGCAGGGTCGGGTACTGAAGCTTTCTTT. Translating gives CASSLPAGSGTEAFF.

V and J are TRBV4-1 and TRBJ1-5; D call uncertain. V lost 1 base and J 9 bases, leaving 13 bases between the germline ends. CDR1 MGHRA and CDR2 YSYEKL come from the germline V gene. This CDR3 contains 14 residues. The CDR3 nucleotides read TGCGCCAGCAGCCAAGTCGGTGACATTTCGCCCCAGCATTTT. It translates to CASSQVGDISPQHF.

The J gene is TRBJ1-5, the V gene TRBV10-1, with D perhaps matching TRBD1 (6 bases). CDR1 is WNHNN, CDR2 SYGVQD, per germline (reference sequence). Trimming shortened V by 3 bases and J by 5 bases, and 17 bases separated the two germline ends. The CDR3 loop spans 16 amino acids. The CDR3 sequence is CASSDLGRGGYQPQHF. For the CDR3, the DNA is TGCGCCAGCAGTGACCTGGGCAGGGGAGGCTATCAGCCCCAGCATTTT.

The V gene is TRBV5-1, the J gene TRBJ2-3; D may match TRBD1 or TRBD2 (5 bases each). Looked up from germline, CDR1 is SGHRS and CDR2 is YFSETQ. This CDR3 has 16 amino acids. V gave up 4 bases and J gave up 0 bases, with 15 bases separating them. CDR3 protein: CASSLDGAGSTDTQYF. The CDR3 coding sequence is TGCGCCAGCAGCCTCGACGGGGCAGGAAGCACAGATACGCAGTATTTT.

The chain links TRBV9 to TRBJ1-2; a possible D gene is TRBD1 (5 bases). CDR3 length equals 13 residues. Germline CDR1 reads SGDLS; CDR2 reads YYNGEE. The V end lost 7 bases, the J end lost 5 bases, and 15 bases lay between the germline ends. The chain's CDR3 is CASSPDSSYGYTF. CDR3 in DNA: TGTGCCAGCTCGCCCGACAGTTCTTATGGCTACACCTTC. The full variable domain, its missing parts supplied by reference TRBV9 and TRBJ1-2, is DSGVTQTPKHLITATGQRVTLRCSPRSGDLSVYWYQQSLDQGLQFLIQYYNGEERAKGNILERFSAQQFPDLHSELNLSSLELGDSALYFCASSPDSSYGYTFGSGTRLTVV.

V and J are TRBV6-5 and TRBJ2-5; 10 nucleotides match TRBD2. CDR1 is MNHEY, CDR2 SVGAGI, per germline. V shed 6 bases, J shed 9 bases, and the junction held 10 bases outside the gene matches. The CDR3 contains 14 residues. CDR3 loop: CASSLAGGGGAQYF. The CDR3 nucleotides read TGTGCCAGCAGCTTAGCGGGGGGAGGAGGGGCCCAGTACTTC.

As DNA, the CDR3 is TGTGCCAGCAGTTGGGCCCCAAACGACAGGGGGGCGAACACTGAAGCTTTCTTT. Protein product: CASSWAPNDRGANTEAFF. This chain links TRBV28 with TRBJ1-1, with TRBD1 matching 9 bases. Trimming cost V 4 bases and J 1 base; bases outside gene matches: 13. The germline V gene encodes CDR1 MDHEN and CDR2 SYDVKM. This CDR3 spans 18 amino acids.

This clone was picked up one time. The gene calls are TRBV14 and TRBJ1-2; no definite D call. Germline V gene sequence: CDR1 SGHDN, CDR2 FVKESK. This CDR3 has 16 residues. Trimming took 6 bases from V and 0 from J, leaving 17 bases between them. DNA of the CDR3: TGTGCCAGCAGTCCCGAGGGAAGGGTGACTAACTATGGCTACACCTTC. Translating gives CASSPEGRVTNYGYTF.

The chain carries TRBV6-2 or TRBV6-3 and TRBJ1-6, with D tentatively TRBD1 (6 bases). V was cut by 0 bases and J by 9 bases, with 21 bases left in between. This CDR3 comprises 18 residues. CDR1 is MNHEY and CDR2 is SVGEGT in the germline V gene. The CDR3 protein is CASSYSTLGGAKTSPLHF. CDR3 sequence (DNA): TGTGCCAGCAGTTACTCGACGTTGGGGGGCGCGAAAACTTCACCCCTCCACTTT.

The chain joins TRBV7-6 to TRBJ2-5; the match to TRBD2 covers 9 bases. Germline V gives CDR1 SGHVS, CDR2 FNYEAQ. This CDR3 is 19 amino acids long. J was trimmed by 5 bases and V by 4 bases; bases with no gene match: 20. The chain's CDR3 is CASSSKPGGSGREGETQYF. The CDR3 DNA is TGTGCCAGCAGCTCAAAACCCGGGGGTAGCGGGAGAGAGGGGGAGACCCAGTACTTC. Full variable domain (rest looked up from reference TRBV7-6 and TRBJ2-5): GAGVSQSPRYKVTKRGQDVALRCDPISGHVSLYWYRQALGQGPEFLTYFNYEAQQDKSGLPNDRFSAERPEGSISTLTIQRTEQRDSAMYRCASSSKPGGSGREGETQYFGPGTRLLVL.

This clone is a singleton in its sample. The V call is TRBV13, the J call TRBJ2-5; TRBD1 might be the D (5 bases). Trimming removed 5 bases from V and 7 bases from J, with 14 bases in between. This CDR3 region has 13 residues. CDR1 and CDR2 (germline): PRHDT, FYEKMQ (reference sequence). The CDR3 protein is CASSLRGTLTQYF. The CDR3 bases are TGTGCCAGCAGCCTTAGGGGAACACTGACCCAGTACTTC.